The next 14 T cell receptor beta chains were all read from a single sample in a study of T cells after yellow fever vaccination. TCRdb passed the 5' RACE reads through MiXCR, listing each CDR3 protein once. The profile shows almost 600,000 distinct CDR3 sequences, 13% of them singletons. The sequenced sample was PBMCs, obtained on the day of the yellow fever booster vaccination. The receptors shown here come from a man aged 25-40 years who received the YFV17D yellow fever vaccine.

The rearrangement uses TRBV11-3 and TRBJ2-1, with 11 bases matching TRBD2. Germline CDR1 reads SGHNT; CDR2 reads YENEEA. V was pared by 6 bases and J by 9 bases, with 10 bases of the junction left unmatched. The CDR3 runs 15 residues. The CDR3 here is CASSLTSGGYGEQFF. CDR3 DNA sequence: TGTGCCAGCAGTTTAACTAGCGGGGGATACGGTGAGCAGTTCTTC.

In its sample, this clonotype was seen many times. J is TRBJ2-7 and V is TRBV12-3 or TRBV12-4; TRBD2 might be the D (5 bases). Deletions cut 3 bases from V and 7 bases from J, with 16 bases between. The CDR3 loop spans 14 amino acids. The CDR3 loop is CASSFEGVGMEQYF. The CDR3 region has the DNA TGTGCCAGCAGTTTCGAGGGAGTGGGCATGGAGCAGTACTTC.

This clonotype was seen a handful of times. The CDR3 protein is CASSQGLPLNEQFF. The CDR3 coding sequence is TGTGCCAGCAGCCAAGGTCTTCCTCTCAATGAGCAGTTCTTC. J is TRBJ2-1 and V is TRBV3-1; D is ambiguous. V lost 1 base and J 6 bases, leaving 10 bases between the germline ends. The germline V gene encodes CDR1 LGHDT and CDR2 YNNKEL (reference sequence). This CDR3 is 14 amino acids long.

The chain links TRBV18 to TRBJ2-1; D possibly corresponds to TRBD1 (5 bases). Trimming cost V 5 bases and J 9 bases, with 14 bases left between them. Germline CDR1 reads KGHSH; CDR2 reads LQKENI. CDR3 length equals 13 residues. Written as DNA, the CDR3 is TGTGCCAGCTCAGAGCCAGGGTCTTTTGAGCAGTTCTTC. It specifies CASSEPGSFEQFF.

V is TRBV19 and J is TRBJ2-2, with a tentative D call TRBD2 (7 bases). Trimming removed 6 bases from V and 7 bases from J, with 12 bases in between. CDR3 size: 13 residues. CDR1 and CDR2 (germline): LNHDA, SQIVND (reference sequence). DNA for the CDR3: TGTGCCAGTAGCGGGGGGCGCGACGGGGAGCTGTTTTTT. Translation gives CASSGGRDGELFF. Drawing the rest from reference TRBV19 and TRBJ2-2, the complete variable domain is DGGITQSPKYLFRKEGQNVTLSCEQNLNHDAMYWYRQDPGQGLRLIYYSQIVNDFQKGDIAEGYSVSREKKESFPLTVTSAQKNPTAFYLCASSGGRDGELFFGEGSRLTVL.

This clonotype was recorded many times. This chain connects TRBV5-1 to TRBJ2-4, with 10 bases matching TRBD1. The CDR3 contains 15 residues. Germline V CDR1 and CDR2: SGHRS, YFSETQ. The junction had 2 bases not matched to a gene; V was cut back by 3 bases and J by 2 bases. The CDR3 spells CASSSGQGTKNIQYF. DNA of the CDR3: TGCGCCAGCAGCTCGGGACAGGGGACCAAAAACATTCAGTACTTC.

The chain recombines TRBV6-4 with TRBJ1-2, with 8 bases aligning to TRBD1. Per germline, CDR1 MRHNA and CDR2 SNTAGT. V lost 4 bases, J lost 8 bases, and 18 bases stayed unmatched. CDR3 length: 17 residues. The CDR3 region is CASSGNIRQGSTKGYTF. CDR3 bases: TGTGCCAGCAGTGGAAATATTAGACAGGGGAGTACGAAAGGCTACACCTTC.

The J gene is TRBJ2-3, the V gene TRBV4-3; 9 positions match TRBD2. After removal of 4 bases from V and 1 base from J, the junction contained 9 bases not matched to a gene. Looked up from germline, CDR1 is LGHNA and CDR2 is YSLEER. The CDR3 is 17 amino acids. CDR3 nucleotides: TGCGCCAGCAGCCTTAAGGCGGGAGGGGATGGCACAGATACGCAGTATTTT. This gives the protein CASSLKAGGDGTDTQYF.

This clonotype was found a few times. The chain recombines TRBV4-2 with TRBJ2-5, with D perhaps TRBD2 (6 bases). Germline lookup yields CDR1 LGHNA and CDR2 YNFKEQ. The CDR3 spans 13 residues. The germline V and J ends were trimmed by 4 bases and 2 bases, with 8 bases remaining between them. The CDR3 DNA is TGTGCCAGCAGCCCACTAGCACAAGAGACCCAGTACTTC. It translates to CASSPLAQETQYF.

This clonotype showed up just a few times. The chain combines TRBV20-1 with TRBJ2-3; 10 bases agree with TRBD2. Germline loops: CDR1 DFQATT, CDR2 SNEGSKA (reference sequence). The CDR3 is 19 residues long. V shed 0 bases, J shed 2 bases, and the junction held 14 bases outside the gene matches. The CDR3 loop is CSARDIRTSGLPPTDTQYF. The CDR3 nucleotides are TGCAGTGCTAGAGATATTAGGACTAGCGGCCTTCCCCCCACAGATACGCAGTATTTT.

This clonotype came up a few times. The chain couples TRBV5-6 to TRBJ2-3, with 9 bases aligning to TRBD2. Trimming took 2 bases from V and 4 from J; bases not matched to a gene: 5. The CDR3 is 15 amino acids. Germline V gene sequence: CDR1 SGHDT, CDR2 YYEEEE. The CDR3, as DNA: TGTGCCAGCAGCTTAGGCGGACTAGCGTCAGATACGCAGTATTTT. This sequence encodes CASSLGGLASDTQYF.

V is TRBV12-3 or TRBV12-4 and J is TRBJ2-3, with D uncertain. V lost 1 base and J 7 bases, leaving 15 bases between the germline ends. The CDR3 runs 15 residues. The CDR3 nucleotides read TGTGCCAGCAGTTTAGATTCGTGGATGGCCAATACGCAGTATTTT. Translation: CASSLDSWMANTQYF.

This clonotype was found a few times. The chain uses TRBV19 and TRBJ2-5; D perhaps matches TRBD1 (5 bases). The CDR3 covers 15 residues. The V gene lost 1 base and the J gene lost 1 base, with 10 bases spanning the gap. Germline assignment: CDR1 LNHDA and CDR2 SQIVND (reference sequence). This chain's CDR3 is CASSIAAGIQETQYF. CDR3 sequence (DNA): TGTGCCAGTAGTATAGCCGCAGGGATCCAAGAGACCCAGTACTTC.

The J gene is TRBJ2-7, the V gene TRBV20-1, with D hard to call. The germline CDR1 and CDR2 sequences are DFQATT and SNEGSKA (reference sequence). The CDR3 spans 11 residues. Trimming pared 3 bases from V and 3 bases from J, leaving 6 bases between. CDR3 residues: CSASTGYEQYF. The CDR3 nucleotides are TGCAGTGCTAGTACCGGCTACGAGCAGTACTTC.